This record concerns one T cell receptor beta chain sequence. CDR1 and CDR2 (germline): KGHSH, LQKENI. The length of the CDR3 is 14 residues. The J segment lost 3 bases and the V segment lost 1 base, leaving 1 base of the junction unmatched. This sample was included in a study of blood T cell repertoires in COVID-19. About the research overall: From the United States, Italy and Spain came samples of acute and convalescent COVID-19. T cells, B-cell-depleted T cells, or PBMCs supplied cDNA or gDNA.

In the study's own analysis: Scientists estimated how many nucleated cells there were by amplifying reference gene primers. Profiled with immunoSEQ multiplex PCR; TCRdb holds only in-frame clones, not every one. D and trimming were read from the DNA, whereas the V and J calls and clone size are those reported in that table. The data show around 130,000 clones, about four fifths seen once. This TCR was recovered from an older woman with acute or convalescent COVID-19. This chain connects TRBV18 to TRBJ1-1, with 8 bases that match TRBD1. The specimen sequenced was peripheral blood. The DNA for the CDR3 is TGTGCCAGCTCACCACAGACAGGGGACACTGAAGCTTTCTTT. Translating it yields CASSPQTGDTEAFF.